The TCR beta chain described here comes from a study of blood T cell repertoires in COVID-19. Background on the study: Researchers got acute and convalescent COVID-19 samples from the United States, Italy and Spain. The analysed material was cDNA or gDNA that came from T cells, B-cell-depleted T cells, or PBMCs.

Original processing notes: Reference gene primers were amplified, and this amplification served to estimate nucleated cell counts. TCRdb's table, derived via immunoSEQ multiplex PCR, lists solely in-frame clones and lacks some. V and J calls and clone size are those listed in that table; D and trimming were worked out from the DNA. The sample lists about 26,000 clones, almost 90% seen once, with 7.5% to 9% in the top ten. V lost 3 bases to trimming and J lost 8 bases; unmatched junction nucleotides: 8. Looked up from germline, CDR1 is SGHTA and CDR2 is FQGNSA. This CDR3 comprises 15 residues. The rearrangement uses TRBV7-2 and TRBJ2-1; 9 bases agree with TRBD2. Sequencing was performed on peripheral blood. This TCR came from a human donor in a cohort sampled during active COVID-19. The CDR3: CASSLSSGGWDEQFF. Here the CDR3 DNA reads TGTGCCAGCAGCTTGAGTAGCGGGGGATGGGATGAGCAGTTCTTC.